One T cell receptor (beta chain) is described in this entry. The antigen is undetermined. The sample is drawn from a study of radiotherapy plus CTLA-4 blockade in lung cancer. Study information: In 18% of patients, objective responses were seen; 31% had disease control.

The CDR3 spans 17 residues. Losses at the gene ends were 1 base for V and 0 bases for J; bases not matched to a gene: 7. Germline CDR1 is SGHTA and CDR2 is FQGNSA. Clones were read by immunoSEQ multiplex PCR, and TCRdb kept only the in-frame ones, dropping some. Among around 80,000 clones listed, around 80% were seen once. Study-wide results and caveats: Interferon-beta and early blood T cell clone dynamics reportedly predicted response best.

People whose metastatic non-small-cell lung cancer was chemo-refractory got focal radiation along with CTLA-4 blockade by ipilimumab. J is TRBJ2-7 and V is TRBV7-2, with 9 bases fitting TRBD2. This clonotype was obtained from a human donor with non-small cell lung cancer who had stable disease on radiotherapy plus ipilimumab. The starting material was peripheral blood, obtained from a patient treated with radiotherapy plus ipilimumab. CDR3 in DNA: TGTGCCAGCAGCTTAGGACTAGCGGACCGGAGCTCCTACGAGCAGTACTTC. Translated: CASSLGLADRSSYEQYF.